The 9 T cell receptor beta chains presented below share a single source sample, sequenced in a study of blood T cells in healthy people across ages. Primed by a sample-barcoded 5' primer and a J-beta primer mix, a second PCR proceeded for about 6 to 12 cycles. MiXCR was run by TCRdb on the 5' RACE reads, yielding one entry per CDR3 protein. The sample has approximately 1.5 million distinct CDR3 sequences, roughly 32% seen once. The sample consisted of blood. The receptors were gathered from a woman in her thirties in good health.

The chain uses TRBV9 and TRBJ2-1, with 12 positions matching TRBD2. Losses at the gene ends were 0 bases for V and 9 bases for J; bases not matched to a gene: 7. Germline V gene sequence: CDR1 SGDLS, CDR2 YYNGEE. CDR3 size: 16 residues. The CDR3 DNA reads TGTGCCAGCAGCGTAGTGCCTAGCGGGGGGGCCGGTGAGCAGTTCTTC. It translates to CASSVVPSGGAGEQFF. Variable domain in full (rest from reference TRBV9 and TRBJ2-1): DSGVTQTPKHLITATGQRVTLRCSPRSGDLSVYWYQQSLDQGLQFLIQYYNGEERAKGNILERFSAQQFPDLHSELNLSSLELGDSALYFCASSVVPSGGAGEQFFGPGTRLTVL.

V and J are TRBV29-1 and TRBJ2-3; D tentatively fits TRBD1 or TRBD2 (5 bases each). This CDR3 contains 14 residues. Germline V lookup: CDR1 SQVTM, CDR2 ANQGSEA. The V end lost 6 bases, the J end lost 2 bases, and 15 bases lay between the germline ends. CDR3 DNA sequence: TGCAGCGTCAACACGGGACGGATCACAGATACGCAGTATTTT. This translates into CSVNTGRITDTQYF.

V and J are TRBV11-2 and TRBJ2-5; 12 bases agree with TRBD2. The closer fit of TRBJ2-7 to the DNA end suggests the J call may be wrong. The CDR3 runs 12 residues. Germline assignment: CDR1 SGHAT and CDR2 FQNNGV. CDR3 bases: TGTGCCAGCGGACTAGCGGGAAACGAGCAGTACTTC. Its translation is CASGLAGNEQYF.

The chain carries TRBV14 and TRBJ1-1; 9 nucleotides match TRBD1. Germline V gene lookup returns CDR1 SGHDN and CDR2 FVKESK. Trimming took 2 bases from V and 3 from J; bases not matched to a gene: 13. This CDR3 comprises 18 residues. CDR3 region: CASSQFATGGYFDTEAFF. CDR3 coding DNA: TGTGCCAGCAGCCAATTCGCGACAGGGGGGTATTTCGACACTGAAGCTTTCTTT. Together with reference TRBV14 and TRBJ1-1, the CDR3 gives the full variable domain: EAGVTQFPSHSVIEKGQTVTLRCDPISGHDNLYWYRRVMGKEIKFLLHFVKESKQDESGMPNNRFLAERTGGTYSTLKVQPAELEDSGVYFCASSQFATGGYFDTEAFFGQGTRLTVV.

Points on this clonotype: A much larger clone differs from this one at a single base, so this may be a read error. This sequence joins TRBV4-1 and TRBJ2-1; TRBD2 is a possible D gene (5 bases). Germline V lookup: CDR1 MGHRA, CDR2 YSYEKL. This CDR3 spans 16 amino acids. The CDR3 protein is CASSHHRQDSHNEQFF. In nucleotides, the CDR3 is TGCGCCAGCAGCCATCATCGGCAGGACTCCCACAATGAGCAGTTCTTC.

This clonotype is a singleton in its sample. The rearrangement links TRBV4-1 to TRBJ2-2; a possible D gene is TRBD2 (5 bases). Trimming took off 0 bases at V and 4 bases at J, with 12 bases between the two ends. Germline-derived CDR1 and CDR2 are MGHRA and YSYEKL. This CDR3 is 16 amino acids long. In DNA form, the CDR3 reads TGCGCCAGCAGCCAAGAGGGTGGGGAGCTCACCGGGGAGCTGTTTTTT. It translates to CASSQEGGELTGELFF.

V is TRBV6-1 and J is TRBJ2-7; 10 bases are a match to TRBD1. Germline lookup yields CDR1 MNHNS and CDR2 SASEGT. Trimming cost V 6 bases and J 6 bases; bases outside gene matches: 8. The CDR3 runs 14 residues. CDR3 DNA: TGTGCCAGCAGATACGGGACAGGGGCACCCGAGCAGTACTTC. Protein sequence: CASRYGTGAPEQYF.

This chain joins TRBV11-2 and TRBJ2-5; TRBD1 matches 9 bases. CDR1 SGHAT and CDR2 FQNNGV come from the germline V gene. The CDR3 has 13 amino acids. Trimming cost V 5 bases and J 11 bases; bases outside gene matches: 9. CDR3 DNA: TGTGCCAGCAGCCTTGACAGGGGGGGAGAGCAGTACTTC. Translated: CASSLDRGGEQYF.

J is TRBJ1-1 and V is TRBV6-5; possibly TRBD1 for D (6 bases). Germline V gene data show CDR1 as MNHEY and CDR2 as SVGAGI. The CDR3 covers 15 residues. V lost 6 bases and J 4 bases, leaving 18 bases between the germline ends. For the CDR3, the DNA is TGTGCCAGCAGACAGAACCAGGGGCATGTCACTGAAGCTTTCTTT. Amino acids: CASRQNQGHVTEAFF.